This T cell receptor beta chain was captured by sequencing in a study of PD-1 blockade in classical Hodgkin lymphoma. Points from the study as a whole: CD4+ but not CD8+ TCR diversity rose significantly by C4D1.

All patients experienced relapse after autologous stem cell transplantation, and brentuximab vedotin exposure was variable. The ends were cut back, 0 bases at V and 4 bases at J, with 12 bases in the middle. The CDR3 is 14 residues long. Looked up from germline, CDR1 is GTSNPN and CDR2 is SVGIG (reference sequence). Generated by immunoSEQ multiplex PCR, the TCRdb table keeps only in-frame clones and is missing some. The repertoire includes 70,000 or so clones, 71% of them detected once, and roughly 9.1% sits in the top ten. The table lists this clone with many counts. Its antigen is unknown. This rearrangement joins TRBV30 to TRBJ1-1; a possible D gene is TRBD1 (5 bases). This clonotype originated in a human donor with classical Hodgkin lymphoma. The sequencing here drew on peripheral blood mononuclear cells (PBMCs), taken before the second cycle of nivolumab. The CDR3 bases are TGTGCCTGGAGTGTAGTCAGGGAAACCACTGAAGCTTTCTTT. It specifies CAWSVVRETTEAFF.